This T cell receptor (beta chain) was captured in a study of shared clonotypes between healthy human individuals. V lost 0 bases and J lost 4, with 10 bases in between. This CDR3 is built from 15 residues. Germline CDR1 is SGHRS and CDR2 is YFSETQ. Unsorted PBMC DNA went through sequencing on ten immunoSEQ deep assay plates. The data were produced by immunoSEQ multiplex PCR, yet TCRdb's version contains in-frame clones alone and is incomplete. The table has 450,000 to 500,000 clones, over 70% seen once. The TCR sequence derives from a woman in her thirties or forties in good health. Some clones in this sample may be carry-over from other donors' samples. The rearrangement links TRBV5-1 to TRBJ1-4, with D perhaps TRBD1 (6 bases). Sequencing used PBMCs. For the CDR3, the DNA is TGCGCCAGCAGCTTGGGGGACAATAGTAATGAAAAACTGTTTTTT. Protein product: CASSLGDNSNEKLFF.